This T cell receptor beta chain was sequenced in a study of regulatory T cells in long-lasting Graves disease. V dropped 6 bases and J dropped 6 bases, with 12 bases sitting between them. The CDR3 length is 13 residues. Germline lookup yields CDR1 SNHLY and CDR2 FYNNEI. Time point specified: newly diagnosed GD, antithyroid drugs for less than 3 months. The TCR library was made from RNA that had been extracted from PBMCs in TRIzol. CDR3 regions were amplified by Arm-PCR using iRepertoire HTBI primers to build TCR beta libraries. TCRdb independently ran MiXCR on the multiplex PCR reads; one entry per CDR3 protein. The profile shows about 440,000 distinct CDR3 sequences, approximately 15% of them singletons. The sample was also reused in another study, on T cells in Graves' hyperthyroidism and ophthalmopathy. That publication notes: Thyroid ultrasound, orbital computed tomography, clinical symptoms, and serum thyroxine and TRAb underpinned diagnoses. Separating ophthalmopathy from stable hyperthyroidism was achieved by a 13 V-J model.

Sequenced here: peripheral blood mononuclear cells (PBMCs), sampled at new diagnosis, from a patient treated with antithyroid drugs. The genes are TRBV2 and TRBJ2-1, with D possibly being TRBD2 (5 bases). The TCR originated in a woman aged 25 to 39 with Graves disease. CDR3 sequence: CASSIGGGNEQFF. Here the CDR3 DNA reads TGTGCCAGCAGCATAGGCGGAGGCAATGAGCAGTTCTTC. Drawing the rest from reference TRBV2 and TRBJ2-1, the complete variable domain is EPEVTQTPSHQVTQMGQEVILRCVPISNHLYFYWYRQILGQKVEFLVSFYNNEISEKSEIFDDQFSVERPDGSNFTLKIRSTKLEDSAMYFCASSIGGGNEQFFGPGTRLTVL.